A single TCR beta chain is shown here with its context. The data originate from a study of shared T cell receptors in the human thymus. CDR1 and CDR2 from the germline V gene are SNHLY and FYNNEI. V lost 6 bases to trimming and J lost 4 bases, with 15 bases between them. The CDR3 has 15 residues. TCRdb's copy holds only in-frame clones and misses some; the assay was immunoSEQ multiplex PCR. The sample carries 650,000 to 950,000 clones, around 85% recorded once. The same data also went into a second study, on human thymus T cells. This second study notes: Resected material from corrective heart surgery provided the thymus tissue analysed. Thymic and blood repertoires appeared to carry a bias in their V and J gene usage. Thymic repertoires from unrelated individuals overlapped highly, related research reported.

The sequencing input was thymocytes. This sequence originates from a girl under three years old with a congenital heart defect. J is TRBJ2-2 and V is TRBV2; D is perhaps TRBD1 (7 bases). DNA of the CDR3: TGTGCCAGCAGAGGGGGGACAGTGCTCACCGGGGAGCTGTTTTTT. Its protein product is CASRGGTVLTGELFF. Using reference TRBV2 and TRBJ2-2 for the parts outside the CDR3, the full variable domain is EPEVTQTPSHQVTQMGQEVILRCVPISNHLYFYWYRQILGQKVEFLVSFYNNEISEKSEIFDDQFSVERPDGSNFTLKIRSTKLEDSAMYFCASRGGTVLTGELFFGEGSRLTVL.